This T cell receptor (beta chain) appears in the sequencing data of a study of blood T cell repertoires in COVID-19. The CDR3 runs to 17 residues. V was clipped by 0 bases and J by 0 bases; unmatched bases: 8. CDR1 and CDR2 from the germline V gene are SGDLS and YYNGEE. Profiled with immunoSEQ multiplex PCR; TCRdb holds only in-frame clones, not every one. The sample carries roughly 190,000 clones, 85% to 90% recorded once. V and J are TRBV9 and TRBJ2-5; 7 bases are shared with TRBD2. The TCR originated in a woman in her thirties or forties in a cohort exposed to, infected with or recovered from COVID-19 (not recorded which). Specimen: PBMCs or T cells enriched from blood (not recorded which). CDR3 nucleotides: TGTGCCAGCAGCGTAGCCGTGGTAGCGGGTCACCAAGAGACCCAGTACTTC. Protein: CASSVAVVAGHQETQYF.